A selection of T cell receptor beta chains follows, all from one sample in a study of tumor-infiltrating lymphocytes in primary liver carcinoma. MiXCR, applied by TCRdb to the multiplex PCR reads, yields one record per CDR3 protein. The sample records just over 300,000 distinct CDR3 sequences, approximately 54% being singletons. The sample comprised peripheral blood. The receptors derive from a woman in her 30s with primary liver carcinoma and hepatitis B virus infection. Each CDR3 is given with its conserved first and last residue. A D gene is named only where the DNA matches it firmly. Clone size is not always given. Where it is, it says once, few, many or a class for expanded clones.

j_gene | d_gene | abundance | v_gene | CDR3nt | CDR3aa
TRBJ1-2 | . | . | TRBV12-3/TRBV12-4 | TGTGACAGCAGCCCCCGACGACAGGTGGATGGCTACACCTTC | CDSSPRRQVDGYTF
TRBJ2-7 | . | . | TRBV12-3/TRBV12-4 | TGTACCAGCAGCGCTTCCGGGACTCTGACCTACGAGCAGTACTTC | CTSSASGTLTYEQYF
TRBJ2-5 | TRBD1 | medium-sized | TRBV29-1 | TGCAGCGTTGAAGTCAACAGGGGAGAGACCCAGTACTTC | CSVEVNRGETQYF
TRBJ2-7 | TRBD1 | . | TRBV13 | TGTGCCAGCAGCTCTACAGGGGGCGAGTACGAGCAGTACTTC | CASSSTGGEYEQYF
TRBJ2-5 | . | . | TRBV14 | TGTGCCAGCAGCCAAGTTGTTGGGGTGCTCGAGACCCAGTACTTC | CASSQVVGVLETQYF
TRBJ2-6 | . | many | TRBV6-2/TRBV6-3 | TGTGCCAGCAGCCCACTCAGGGGCTCTGGGGCCAACGTCCTGACTTTC | CASSPLRGSGANVLTF
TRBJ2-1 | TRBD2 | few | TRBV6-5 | TGTGCCAGCAGTTTCCGAAGCGGGACTTTCAATGAGCAGTTCTTC | CASSFRSGTFNEQFF
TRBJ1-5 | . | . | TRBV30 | TGTGCCTGCCAAACGGGTACGGGGAGCAATCAGCCCCAGCATTTT | CACQTGTGSNQPQHF
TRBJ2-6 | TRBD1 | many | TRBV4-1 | TGCGCCAGCAGCGACAGGGGGAGGGCCAACGTCCTGACTTTC | CASSDRGRANVLTF
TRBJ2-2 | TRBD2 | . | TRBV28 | TGTGCCAGCAGCTATCTAGCGGGATCGGCCGGGGAGCTGTTTTTT | CASSYLAGSAGELFF
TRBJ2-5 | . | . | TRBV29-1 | TGCAGCACCGCCAGGGGATCTGCCCAAGAGATCCAGTACTTC | CSTARGSAQEIQYF
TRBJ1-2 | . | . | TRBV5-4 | TGTGCCAGCAGCTTGGGAGGCTCGACTAACTATGTCTACACTTTC | CASSLGGSTNYVYTF
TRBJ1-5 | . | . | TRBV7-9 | TGTGCCAGCAGCTTAGTTAAGGGGTCCACCAATCAGCCCCAGCATTTT | CASSLVKGSTNQPQHF
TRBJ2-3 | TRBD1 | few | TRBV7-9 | TGTGCCAGCAGCAACCAAGGACAGGGCAGAGATACGCAGTATTTT | CASSNQGQGRDTQYF
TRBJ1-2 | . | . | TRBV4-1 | TGCACTAGCAGCCAAGCGCAGGGCCCTGCAATCAACTATGGCTACACCTTC | CTSSQAQGPAINYGYTF
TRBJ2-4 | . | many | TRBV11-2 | TGTGCCAGCAGCTTTGGACAGACCGACAAAAACATTCAGTACTTC | CASSFGQTDKNIQYF
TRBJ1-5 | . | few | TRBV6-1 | TGTGCCAGCACCCTGACGGTATGGGGCAATCAGCCCCAGCATTTT | CASTLTVWGNQPQHF
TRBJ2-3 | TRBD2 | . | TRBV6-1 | TGTGCCAGCGCCTCCGGACTAGCGGGAGGTAATCGGCAGGATACGCAGTATTTT | CASASGLAGGNRQDTQYF
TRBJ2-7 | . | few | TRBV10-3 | TGTGCCATCAGTGAGGGGGGGTACGAGCAGTACTTC | CAISEGGYEQYF
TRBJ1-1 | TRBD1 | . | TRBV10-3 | TGTGCCATCAGGAAAGTCGGGACAGAGGTTACTGAAGCTTTCTTT | CAIRKVGTEVTEAFF
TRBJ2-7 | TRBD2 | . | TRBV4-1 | TGCGCCAGTAGGCAAGATCGTACTAGCGGGTGGGACGAGCAGTACTTC | CASRQDRTSGWDEQYF
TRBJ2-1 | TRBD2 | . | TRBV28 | TGTGCCAGCAGTTCCGCTCGGCTAGCGGGAGGATTGTATGGTTTTGGGAATGAGCAGTTCTTC | CASSSARLAGGLYGFGNEQFF
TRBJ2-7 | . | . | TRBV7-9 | TGTGCCAGCAGCTTAACAGGGATCCTGGGGGACGAGCAGTACTTC | CASSLTGILGDEQYF
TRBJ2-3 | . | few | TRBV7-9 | TGTGCCAGCAGCTTACTGTTGCCCACTACAGATACGCAGTATTTT | CASSLLLPTTDTQYF
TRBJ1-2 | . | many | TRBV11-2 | TGTGCCAGCAGCGGGAATGGCTACACCTTC | CASSGNGYTF
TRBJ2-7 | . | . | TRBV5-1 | TGCGCCAGCAGCTTGTCAGGTACAGAGGGAGCCTACGAGCAGTACTTC | CASSLSGTEGAYEQYF
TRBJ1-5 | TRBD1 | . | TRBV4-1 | TGCGCCAGCAGCCGGACGGCCGAGACAGGGAACCAGGCCCAGCATTTT | CASSRTAETGNQAQHF
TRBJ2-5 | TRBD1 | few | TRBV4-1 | TGCGCCAGCAGCCAGCGGATGGGACAGTTAAAGAACCAAGAGACCCAGTACTTC | CASSQRMGQLKNQETQYF
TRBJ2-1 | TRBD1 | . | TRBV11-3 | TGTGCCAGCAGCTTACGCGACAGGGGCGGTGTGCAGCTCTTC | CASSLRDRGGVQLF
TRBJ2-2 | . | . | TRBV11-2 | TGTGCCAGCAGCTCCGGACTCATCCTTCTTGCTAGGGTCGGTACGGGGGAGCTGTTTTTT | CASSSGLILLARVGTGELFF
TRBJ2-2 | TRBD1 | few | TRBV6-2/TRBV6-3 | TGTGCCAGCAGAACCTGGACAGGGAGGACGTTAGGGACCGGGGAGCTGTTTTTT | CASRTWTGRTLGTGELFF
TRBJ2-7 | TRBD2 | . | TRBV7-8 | TGTGCCAGCAGCAGACGACTAGCGGGAGGGCCATTGGGTTACGAGCAGTACTTC | CASSRRLAGGPLGYEQYF
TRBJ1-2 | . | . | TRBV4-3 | TGTGCCAGCAGCCAAACAGGGTACAGGGACCAAGGCTACACCTTC | CASSQTGYRDQGYTF
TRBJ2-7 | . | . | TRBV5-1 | TGCGCCAGCAGCCCCGGTACACGGGGCAGCGAGCAGTATTTC | CASSPGTRGSEQYF
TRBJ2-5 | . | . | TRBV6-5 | TGTGCCAGCAGTTACTCATCGGTAAACCCGGAGACCCAGTACTTC | CASSYSSVNPETQYF
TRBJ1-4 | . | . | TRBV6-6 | TGTGCCAGCAGTTACGGGTGGGCCCAAATAGAAAAACTGTTTTTT | CASSYGWAQIEKLFF
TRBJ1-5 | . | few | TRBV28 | TGTGCCAGCAGCCAGGGAGGTAGCAATCAGCCCCAGCATTTT | CASSQGGSNQPQHF
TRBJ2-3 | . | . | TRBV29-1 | TGCAGCGTTGTCAGAGCGGACGGACGAGTCACAGATACGCGGTATTTT | CSVVRADGRVTDTRYF
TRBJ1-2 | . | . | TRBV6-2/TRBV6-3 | TGTGCCAGCAGTTACCCGCCCAATGGCTATGGCTACACCTTC | CASSYPPNGYGYTF
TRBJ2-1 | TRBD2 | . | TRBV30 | TGTGCCTGGAGTCCCAGACTAGCGGGAGAATGGGGCCTCTACAATGAGCAGATCTTC | CAWSPRLAGEWGLYNEQIF